This TCR beta chain was obtained from a study of T cells in tuberculosis. As for the study in general: Within 7 days of starting treatment, or before, PBMC were stored. Study findings and constraints: Active tuberculosis patients had shorter CDR3-alpha; the beta difference was nonsignificant. Smaller distances to GMM-specific TCRs suggested their expansion in active tuberculosis.

Time point given: new active TB diagnosis, blood taken before or within 7 days of starting treatment. Comment on this clone: Its antigen is currently unknown.

The CDR3 runs to 16 residues. Germline V gene data show CDR1 as SGDLS and CDR2 as YYNGEE. Trimming left V 0 bases short and J 3 bases short, with 15 bases between. Generated by immunoSEQ multiplex PCR, the TCRdb table keeps only in-frame clones and is missing some. The sample yields tens of thousands of clones, roughly 84% seen once. This chain joins TRBV9 and TRBJ1-2; D perhaps matches TRBD1 (6 bases). The sample consisted of PBMCs, taken at tuberculosis diagnosis. This receptor was identified in an adult with tuberculosis. For the CDR3, the DNA is TGTGCCAGCAGCGTAGACGTAGGGGGACACCACTATGGCTACACCTTC. Its protein product is CASSVDVGGHHYGYTF.